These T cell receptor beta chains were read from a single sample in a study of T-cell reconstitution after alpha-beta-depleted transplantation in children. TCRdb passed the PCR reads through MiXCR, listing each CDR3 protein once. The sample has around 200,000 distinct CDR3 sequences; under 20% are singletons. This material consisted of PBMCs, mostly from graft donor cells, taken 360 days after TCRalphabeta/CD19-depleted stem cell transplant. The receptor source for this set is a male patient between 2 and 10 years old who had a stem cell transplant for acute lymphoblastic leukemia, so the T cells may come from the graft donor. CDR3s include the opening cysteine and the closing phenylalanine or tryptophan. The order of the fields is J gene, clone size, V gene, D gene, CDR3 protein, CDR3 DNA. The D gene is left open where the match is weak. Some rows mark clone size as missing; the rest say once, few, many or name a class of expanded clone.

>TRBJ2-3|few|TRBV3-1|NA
CASSQGDGTDTQYF
TGTGCCAGCAGCCAAGGTGACGGGACAGATACGCAGTATTTT
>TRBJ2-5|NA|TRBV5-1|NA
CASSGWDGRGPETQYF
TGCGCCAGCAGCGGGTGGGACGGACGTGGTCCGGAGACCCAGTACTTC
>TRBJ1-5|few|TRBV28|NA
CASTLGGAGNQPQHF
TGTGCCAGCACCCTAGGGGGGGCTGGCAATCAGCCCCAGCATTTT
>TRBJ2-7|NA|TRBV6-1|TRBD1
CASRASRGLGSYEQYF
TGTGCCAGCAGAGCCTCTAGGGGGCTAGGCTCCTACGAGCAGTACTTC
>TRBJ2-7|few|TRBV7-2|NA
CASSPGTAYYEQYF
TGTGCCAGCAGCCCCGGTACTGCGTATTACGAGCAGTACTTC
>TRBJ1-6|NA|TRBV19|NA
CASVQSAGTADNSPLHF
TGTGCCAGTGTCCAATCAGCTGGGACGGCCGATAATTCACCCCTCCACTTT
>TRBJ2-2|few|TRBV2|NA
CASRSGTLNTGELFF
TGTGCCAGCAGATCCGGGACATTGAACACCGGGGAGCTGTTTTTT
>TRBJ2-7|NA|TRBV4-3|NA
CARGRRGLEQYF
TGCGCCAGGGGACGTCGGGGACTCGAGCAGTACTTC
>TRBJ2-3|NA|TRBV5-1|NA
CASSLAPGSTDTQYF
TGCGCCAGCAGCTTGGCTCCAGGGAGCACAGATACGCAGTATTTT
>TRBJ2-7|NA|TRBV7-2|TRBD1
CASSQPPAGGYEQYF
TGTGCCAGCAGCCAGCCCCCGGCAGGGGGCTACGAGCAGTACTTC
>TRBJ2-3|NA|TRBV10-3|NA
CAISELARADTDTQYF
TGTGCCATCAGTGAGTTGGCTAGAGCTGACACAGATACGCAGTATTTT
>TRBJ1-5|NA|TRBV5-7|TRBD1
CASSLNRGLSNQPQHF
TGTGCCAGCAGCTTGAACAGGGGGCTTAGCAATCAGCCCCAGCATTTT
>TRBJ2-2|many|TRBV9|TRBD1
CASSVVGQGTTGELFF
TGTGCCAGCAGCGTAGTTGGACAGGGAACTACCGGGGAGCTGTTTTTT
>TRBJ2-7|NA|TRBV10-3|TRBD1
CAISLAGGPDEQYF
TGTGCCATCAGCTTAGCAGGGGGCCCCGACGAGCAGTACTTC
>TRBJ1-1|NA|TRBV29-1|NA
CSVVRGTSNTEAFF
TGCAGCGTTGTGCGCGGGACTTCAAACACTGAAGCTTTCTTT
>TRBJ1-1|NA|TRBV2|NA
CASSSGRGNTEAFF
TGTGCCAGCAGTTCGGGACGCGGAAACACTGAAGCTTTCTTT
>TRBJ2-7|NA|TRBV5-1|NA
CASSDGTYSYEQYF
TGCGCCAGCAGCGACGGGACGTACTCCTACGAGCAGTACTTC
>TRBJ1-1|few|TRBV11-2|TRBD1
CASSLVVTGEVRNTEAFF
TGTGCCAGCAGCTTAGTTGTGACAGGGGAGGTAAGGAACACTGAAGCTTTCTTT
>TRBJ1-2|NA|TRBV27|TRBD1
CASSPRTGFGYTF
TGTGCCAGCAGTCCCCGGACAGGGTTTGGCTACACCTTC
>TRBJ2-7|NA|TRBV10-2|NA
CASSVGLGVTGFFHEQYF
TGCGCCAGCAGTGTGGGTCTTGGTGTTACAGGTTTCTTCCACGAGCAGTACTTC
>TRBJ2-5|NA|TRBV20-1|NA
CSGTSQETQYF
TGCAGTGGTACCAGCCAAGAGACCCAGTACTTC
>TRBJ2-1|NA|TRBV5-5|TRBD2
CASSLHVLRGGNEQFF
TGTGCCAGCAGCTTGCACGTCTTGCGGGGGGGAAATGAGCAGTTCTTC
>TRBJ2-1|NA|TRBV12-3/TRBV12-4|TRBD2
CASRLAGVEQFF
TGTGCCAGCAGACTAGCGGGGGTTGAGCAGTTCTTC
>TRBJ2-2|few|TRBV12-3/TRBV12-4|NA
CASSLDLTGELFF
TGTGCCAGCAGTTTAGATCTGACCGGGGAGCTGTTTTTT
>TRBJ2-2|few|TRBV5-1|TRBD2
CASSLTAGLVNTGELFF
TGCGCCAGCAGCCTGACTGCGGGACTAGTCAACACCGGGGAGCTGTTTTTT
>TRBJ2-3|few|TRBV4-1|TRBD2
CASGRLAESTDTQYF
TGCGCCAGCGGTCGACTAGCGGAAAGCACAGATACGCAGTATTTT
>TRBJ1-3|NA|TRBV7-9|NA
CASSLVERPSGNTIYF
TGTGCCAGCAGCTTAGTGGAGCGTCCCTCTGGAAACACCATATATTTT
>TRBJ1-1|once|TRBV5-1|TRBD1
CASSVGQVMNTEAFF
TGCGCCAGCAGCGTCGGACAGGTGATGAACACTGAAGCTTTCTTT
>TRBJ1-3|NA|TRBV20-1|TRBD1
CSARGQGRDTIYF
TGCAGTGCTAGGGGACAGGGGAGAGACACCATATATTTT
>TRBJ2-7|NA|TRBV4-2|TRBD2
CASSQGTSGKDYEQYF
TGTGCCAGCAGCCAAGGGACTAGCGGGAAAGATTACGAGCAGTACTTC
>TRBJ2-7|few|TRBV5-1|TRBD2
CASRNRGDIEQYF
TGCGCCAGCCGTAATCGGGGGGATATCGAGCAGTACTTC
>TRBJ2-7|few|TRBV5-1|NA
CASSETGLPAEQYF
TGCGCCAGCAGCGAGACGGGACTCCCAGCCGAGCAGTACTTC